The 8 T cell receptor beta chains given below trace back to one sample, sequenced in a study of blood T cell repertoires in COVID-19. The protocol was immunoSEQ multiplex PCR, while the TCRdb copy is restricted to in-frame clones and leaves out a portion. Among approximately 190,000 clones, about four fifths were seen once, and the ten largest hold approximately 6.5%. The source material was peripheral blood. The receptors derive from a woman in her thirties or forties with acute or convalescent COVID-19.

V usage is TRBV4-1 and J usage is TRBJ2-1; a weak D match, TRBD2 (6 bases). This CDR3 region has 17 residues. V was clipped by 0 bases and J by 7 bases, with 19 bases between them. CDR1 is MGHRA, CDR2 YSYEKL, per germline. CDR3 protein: CASSQDLGTGVANEQFF. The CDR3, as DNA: TGCGCCAGCAGCCAAGATCTCGGGACTGGAGTAGCAAATGAGCAGTTCTTC.

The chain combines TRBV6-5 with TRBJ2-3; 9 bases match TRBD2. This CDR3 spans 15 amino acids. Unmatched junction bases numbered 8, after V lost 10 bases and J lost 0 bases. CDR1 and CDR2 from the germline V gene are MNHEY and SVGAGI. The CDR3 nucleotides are TGTGCCACCCTACCAGCGGGGGGAAGCACAGATACGCAGTATTTT. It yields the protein CATLPAGGSTDTQYF.

The CDR3 nucleotides read TGTGCCAGCAGCCGCGGAGTGAGCAGGGGTGGGTCTGGCTACACCTTC. Amino acid sequence: CASSRGVSRGGSGYTF. This chain joins TRBV5-6 and TRBJ1-2; TRBD1 is a possible D gene (6 bases). Trimming cost V 4 bases and J 7 bases, with 23 bases left between them. This CDR3 contains 16 residues. Germline values: CDR1 SGHDT, CDR2 YYEEEE.

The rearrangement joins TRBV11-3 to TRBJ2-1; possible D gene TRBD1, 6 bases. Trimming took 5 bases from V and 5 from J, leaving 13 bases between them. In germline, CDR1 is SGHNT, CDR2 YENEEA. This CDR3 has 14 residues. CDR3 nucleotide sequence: TGTGCCAGCAGCCGAGGACAGCAAGACAATGAGCAGTTCTTC. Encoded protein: CASSRGQQDNEQFF.

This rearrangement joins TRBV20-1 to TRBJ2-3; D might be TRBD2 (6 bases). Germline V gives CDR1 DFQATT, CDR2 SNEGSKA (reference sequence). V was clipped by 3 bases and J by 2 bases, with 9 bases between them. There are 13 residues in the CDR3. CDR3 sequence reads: CSASGLHTDTQYF. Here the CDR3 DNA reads TGCAGTGCTAGTGGACTACACACAGATACGCAGTATTTT.

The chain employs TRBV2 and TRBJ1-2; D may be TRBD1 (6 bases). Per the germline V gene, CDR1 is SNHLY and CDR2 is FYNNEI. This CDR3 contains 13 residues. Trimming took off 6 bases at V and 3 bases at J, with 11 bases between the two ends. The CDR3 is CASRAGQHYGYTF. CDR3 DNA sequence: TGTGCCAGCAGGGCTGGACAGCACTATGGCTACACCTTC.

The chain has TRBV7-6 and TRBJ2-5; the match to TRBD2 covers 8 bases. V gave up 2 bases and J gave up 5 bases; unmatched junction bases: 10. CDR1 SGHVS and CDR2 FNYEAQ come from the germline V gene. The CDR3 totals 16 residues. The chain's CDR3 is CASSLNGGAMIETQYF. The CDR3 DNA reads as TGTGCCAGCAGCTTAAACGGGGGGGCCATGATCGAGACCCAGTACTTC. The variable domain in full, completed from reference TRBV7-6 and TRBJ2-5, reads GAGVSQSPRYKVTKRGQDVALRCDPISGHVSLYWYRQALGQGPEFLTYFNYEAQQDKSGLPNDRFSAERPEGSISTLTIQRTEQRDSAMYRCASSLNGGAMIETQYFGPGTRLLVL.

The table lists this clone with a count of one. This CDR3 reads CASSLTTRTATNEKLFF. In nucleotides, the CDR3 is TGTGCCAGCAGCCTCACCACGAGGACAGCAACTAATGAAAAACTGTTTTTT. The chain joins TRBV4-2 to TRBJ1-4, with D tentatively TRBD1 (6 bases). The CDR3 loop spans 17 amino acids. CDR1 and CDR2 from the germline V gene are LGHNA and YNFKEQ. Trimming pared 4 bases from V and 0 bases from J, leaving 15 bases between.